This T cell receptor beta chain was sequenced in a study of human T cells and chemical hapten exposure. Study findings and constraints: As patch test score rose, PT1 expanded TCR counts tended to rise as well.

Indicated time point: pre-sensitization, week 0. Described treatment: therapeutic diphenylcyclopropenone sensitization with weekly scalp DPC. Comments on this clonotype: Its specificity is not known.

Germline-derived CDR1 and CDR2 are SNHLY and FYNNEI. V dropped 7 bases and J dropped 3 bases, with 15 bases sitting between them. The CDR3 sequence is 14 residues long. TCRdb analysed the RACE reads with MiXCR anew, one entry per CDR3 protein. The sample shows fewer than 200,000 distinct CDR3 sequences, roughly 30% of them seen only once. This chain links TRBV2 with TRBJ1-1; D may be TRBD1 (5 bases). The specimen comprised whole blood, sampled in connection with sensitization to the hapten diphenylcyclopropenone (DPC). The source is a woman in her twenties or thirties with alopecia areata. Some clones in this sample may be carry-over from other donors' samples. CDR3 DNA sequence: TGTGCCAGCACTCAAGGGCAGGGATACACTGAAGCTTTCTTT. This translates into CASTQGQGYTEAFF.